This entry lists 10 T cell receptor beta chains sequenced from one sample in a study of blood T cells in healthy people across ages. It was with a sample-barcoded 5' primer and a J-beta primer mix that a second PCR of roughly 7 to 12 cycles was run. TCRdb processed the 5' RACE reads anew with MiXCR; each CDR3 protein has one entry. The table records some 900,000 distinct CDR3 sequences, 48% of them present only once. The material sequenced was blood. Receptors originate from a man aged 25-40 years in good health.

This clonotype was picked up many times. CDR3 in amino acids: CASSLYQKGGYEQYF. CDR3 nucleotide sequence: TGTGCCAGCAGTTTATATCAGAAGGGTGGCTACGAGCAGTACTTC. The rearrangement joins TRBV28 to TRBJ2-7; the D is unclear. The germline V and J ends were trimmed by 1 base and 3 bases, with 13 bases remaining between them. Germline V gives CDR1 MDHEN, CDR2 SYDVKM. This CDR3 is built from 15 residues.

This chain links TRBV3-1 with TRBJ1-4; D is undetermined. Per the germline V gene, CDR1 is LGHDT and CDR2 is YNNKEL (reference sequence). The CDR3 sequence is 15 residues long. V lost 1 base to trimming and J lost 8 bases, with 14 bases between them. The CDR3 here is CASSQAAGYGEKLFF. In nucleotides, the CDR3 is TGTGCCAGCAGCCAAGCGGCGGGGTACGGCGAAAAACTGTTTTTT.

The J gene is TRBJ1-2, the V gene TRBV4-1, with TRBD1 matching 8 bases. The V segment lost 0 bases and the J segment 3 bases; nucleotides outside the gene matches: 3. The germline CDR1 and CDR2 sequences are MGHRA and YSYEKL. CDR3 length: 15 residues. CDR3 in amino acids: CASSQDTGGYYGYTF. The CDR3 region has the DNA TGCGCCAGCAGCCAAGATACAGGGGGATACTATGGCTACACCTTC.

In this sample, this clonotype turned up many times. The chain couples TRBV4-1 to TRBJ2-1; 12 bases line up with TRBD2. The V and J ends lost 4 bases and 2 bases, in that order; junction bases with no gene match: 6. This CDR3 comprises 17 residues. The germline V gene encodes CDR1 MGHRA and CDR2 YSYEKL. In DNA form, the CDR3 reads TGCGCCAGCAGCCCCGGACTAGCGGGGCCTACCTACAATGAGCAGTTCTTC. The encoded protein is CASSPGLAGPTYNEQFF.

CDR3 loop: CASSVGAHSYEQYF. The CDR3 DNA reads TGTGCCAGCAGCGTGGGGGCCCACTCCTACGAGCAGTACTTC. V usage is TRBV9 and J usage is TRBJ2-7, with a tentative D call TRBD1 (6 bases). This CDR3 spans 14 amino acids. V lost 2 bases and J lost 0, with 9 bases in between. The V gene's germline CDR1 is SGDLS and CDR2 YYNGEE. The variable domain in full, with the rest retrieved from reference TRBV9 and TRBJ2-7, is DSGVTQTPKHLITATGQRVTLRCSPRSGDLSVYWYQQSLDQGLQFLIQYYNGEERAKGNILERFSAQQFPDLHSELNLSSLELGDSALYFCASSVGAHSYEQYFGPGTRLTVT.

The CDR3 DNA follows: TGTGCCAGCAGCGGCGGGACTTCGGGGGCTGAAGCTTTCTTT. Translating gives CASSGGTSGAEAFF. The chain uses TRBV7-9 and TRBJ1-1, with TRBD1 as a possible D gene (5 bases). CDR1 is SEHNR, CDR2 FQNEAQ, per germline (reference sequence). The V end was cut by 5 bases, the J end by 6 bases, with 16 bases between. The CDR3 contains 14 residues.

This clonotype was found a few times. The chain has TRBV15 and TRBJ2-7; no reliable D call. The CDR3 totals 11 residues. The V gene lost 2 bases and the J gene lost 1 base, with 0 bases spanning the gap. Germline V gene data show CDR1 as LNHNV and CDR2 as YYDKDF (reference sequence). CDR3 nucleotides: TGTGCCACCAGCAGATCCTACGAGCAGTACTTC. Protein: CATSRSYEQYF.

J is TRBJ2-1 and V is TRBV27, with D unresolved. CDR1 and CDR2 (germline): MNHEY, SMNVEV (reference sequence). The CDR3 contains 15 residues. The V and J ends lost 2 bases and 0 bases respectively, with 8 bases between them. The CDR3 coding sequence is TGTGCCAGCAGTTTAATATGGAGCTCCTACAATGAGCAGTTCTTC. This gives the protein CASSLIWSSYNEQFF.

J is TRBJ2-1 and V is TRBV24-1; the match to TRBD1 covers 11 bases. This CDR3 comprises 16 residues. V lost 2 bases and J lost 3; bases outside the gene matches: 2. Germline assignment: CDR1 KGHDR and CDR2 SFDVKD. The DNA of the CDR3 is TGTGCCACCAGTGATTGGGGACAGGGGGGCTACAATGAGCAGTTCTTC. It is translated as CATSDWGQGGYNEQFF.

This clonotype was picked up a small number of times. The chain uses TRBV18 and TRBJ2-7; D is possibly TRBD1 (6 bases). This CDR3 comprises 13 residues. With 1 base removed from V and 5 bases from J, the gap between germline ends came to 9 bases. Germline V CDR1 and CDR2: KGHSH, LQKENI. Here the CDR3 reads CASSPLYRDEQYF. The CDR3 nucleotides are TGTGCCAGCTCACCACTGTACAGGGACGAGCAGTACTTC.